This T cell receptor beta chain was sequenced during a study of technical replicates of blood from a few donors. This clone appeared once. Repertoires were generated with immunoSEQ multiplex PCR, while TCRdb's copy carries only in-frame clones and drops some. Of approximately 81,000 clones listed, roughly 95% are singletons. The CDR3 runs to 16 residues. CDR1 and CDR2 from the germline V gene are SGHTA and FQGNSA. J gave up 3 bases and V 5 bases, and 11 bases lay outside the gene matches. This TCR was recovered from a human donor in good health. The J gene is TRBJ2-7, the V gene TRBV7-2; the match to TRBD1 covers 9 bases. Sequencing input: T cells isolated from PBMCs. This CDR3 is CASSVYRGLIHYEQYF. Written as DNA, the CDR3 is TGTGCCAGCAGCGTCTACAGGGGGCTGATTCACTACGAGCAGTACTTC.